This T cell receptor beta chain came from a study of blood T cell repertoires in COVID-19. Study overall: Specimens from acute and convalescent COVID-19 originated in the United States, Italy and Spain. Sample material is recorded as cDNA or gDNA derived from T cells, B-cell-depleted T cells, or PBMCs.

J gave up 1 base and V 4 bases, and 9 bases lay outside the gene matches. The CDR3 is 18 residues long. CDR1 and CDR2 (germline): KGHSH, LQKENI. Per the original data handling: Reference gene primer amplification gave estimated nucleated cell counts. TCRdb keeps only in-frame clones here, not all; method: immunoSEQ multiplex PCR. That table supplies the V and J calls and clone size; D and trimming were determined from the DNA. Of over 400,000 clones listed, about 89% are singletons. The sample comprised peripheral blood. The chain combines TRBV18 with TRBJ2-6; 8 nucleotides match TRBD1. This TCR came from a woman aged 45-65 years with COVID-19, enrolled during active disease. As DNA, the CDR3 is TGTGCCAGCTCACTTCTAGGCAGGGGGCAATCTGGGGCCAACGTCCTGACTTTC. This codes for CASSLLGRGQSGANVLTF.